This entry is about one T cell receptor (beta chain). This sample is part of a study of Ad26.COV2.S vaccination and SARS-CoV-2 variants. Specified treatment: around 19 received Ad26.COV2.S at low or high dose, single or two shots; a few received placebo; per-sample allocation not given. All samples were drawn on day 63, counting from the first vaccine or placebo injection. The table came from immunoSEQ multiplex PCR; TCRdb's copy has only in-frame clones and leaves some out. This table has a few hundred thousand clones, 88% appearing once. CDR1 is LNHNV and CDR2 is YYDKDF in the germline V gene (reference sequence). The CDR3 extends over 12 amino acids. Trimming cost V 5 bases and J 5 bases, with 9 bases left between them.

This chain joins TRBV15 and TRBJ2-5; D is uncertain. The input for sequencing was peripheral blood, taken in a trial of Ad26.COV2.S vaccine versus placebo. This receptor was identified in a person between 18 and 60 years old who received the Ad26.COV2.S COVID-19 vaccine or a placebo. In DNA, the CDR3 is TGTGCCACCAGCCCCGGTTTCGAGACCCAGTACTTC. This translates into CATSPGFETQYF.